This T cell receptor (beta chain) derives from a study of Ad26.COV2.S vaccination and SARS-CoV-2 variants. Germline assignment: CDR1 LNHDA and CDR2 SQIVND (reference sequence). The trim removed 7 bases at V and 1 base at J, leaving 6 bases unmatched. The CDR3 has 14 residues. Concerning this clone itself: Its antigen remains unidentified.

Described treatment: some 19 received Ad26.COV2.S at low or high dose, single or two shots; five or six received placebo; per-sample allocation not given. Day 63 after the first injection of vaccine or placebo was the sampling time. Whoever gave the sample was an adult aged 18-55 years in Boston. Generated by immunoSEQ multiplex PCR, the TCRdb table keeps only in-frame clones and is missing some. The repertoire includes 350,000 to 450,000 clones, around four fifths of them detected once, and around 7.4% sits in the top ten. Study results and limitations: Spike-specific TCR breadth in vaccine recipients exceeded that seen in placebo recipients. Similar non-spike TCR breadth was observed in recipients of vaccine and of placebo.

This TCR was recovered from a person between 18 and 59 years old who received the Ad26.COV2.S COVID-19 vaccine or a placebo. Sequencing used peripheral blood, obtained in a trial of Ad26.COV2.S vaccine versus placebo. The chain has TRBV19 and TRBJ1-1; 7 bases align to TRBD1. CDR3 coding DNA: TGTGCCAGTACCCCTGGGACAGCGAACACTGAAGCTTTCTTT. Amino acid sequence: CASTPGTANTEAFF.